This T cell receptor beta chain came from a study of lymphopenia after photon versus proton radiotherapy. Of note for this clone: Antigen: not known.

The protocol was immunoSEQ multiplex PCR, while the TCRdb copy is restricted to in-frame clones and leaves out a portion. The data contain around 63,000 clones, roughly 86% of them singletons. Study findings and constraints: After the lymphocyte nadir, photon-treated repertoires showed oligoclonal expansion, especially of CD8+ Temra cells. In patients who died, overall survival fell as post-nadir TCR diversity dropped more. Under photons, naive T cells and diversity fell while effector/memory populations rose. Only patients who died were analyzed for survival; proton advantage is unproven.

Trimming shortened V by 5 bases and J by 4 bases, and 17 bases separated the two germline ends. The CDR3 spans 15 residues. CDR1 is SGHAT and CDR2 is FQNNGV in the germline V gene. This specimen consisted of peripheral blood, obtained from a patient treated with photon-based radiotherapy. The chain joins TRBV11-2 to TRBJ1-1; no firm D call. This receptor was taken from a man aged 40-49 years with gastric cancer. The CDR3: CASSPSPGYGTEAFF. CDR3 DNA sequence: TGTGCCAGCAGCCCCAGCCCGGGTTATGGCACTGAAGCTTTCTTT.